This T cell receptor (beta chain) appears in the sequencing data of a study of tumor-infiltrating lymphocytes in localized non-small cell lung cancer. Findings and caveats of the study: No T-cell fraction difference was seen between IM1 and IM2 tumors.

The table lists this clone with a few counts. Its cognate antigen is unknown. Per the germline V gene, CDR1 is SGHNT and CDR2 is YYREEE (reference sequence). Trimming at V came to 2 bases and at J to 4 bases, leaving 5 bases not matched to a gene. The CDR3 sequence is 14 residues long. Measured with immunoSEQ multiplex PCR; TCRdb has only the in-frame clones, and not every one. The sample shows about 16,000 clones, 65% to 85% of them seen only once. The sequence derives from a human donor with non-small cell lung cancer. V gene TRBV5-4 combines with J gene TRBJ1-1; TRBD1 agrees at 7 bases. The sequencing input was lung tumor tissue. For the CDR3, the DNA is TGTGCCAGCAGCTTTCAGGGGGTGAGCACTGAAGCTTTCTTT. Encoded protein: CASSFQGVSTEAFF.